A selection of T cell receptor beta chains follows, all from one sample in a study of T cells after yellow fever vaccination. TCRdb redid the calling of the 5' RACE reads with MiXCR, one entry per CDR3 protein. The data hold around 340,000 distinct CDR3 sequences, with about 12% observed a single time. This specimen was CD4+ T cells sorted from PBMCs, taken 15 days after the yellow fever booster vaccination. These receptors all stem from a man between 18 and 35 years old who received the YFV17D yellow fever vaccine. CDR3s leave out the opening cysteine and the closing phenylalanine or tryptophan. Each record gives: V gene, J gene, CDR3 protein.

V: TRBV25-1
J: TRBJ1-1
CDR3: ASSEYGGPKGTEAF

V: TRBV18
J: TRBJ1-4
CDR3: ASSPGEEEKLF

V: TRBV24-1
J: TRBJ1-5
CDR3: ATSDTPTWGGSNQPQH

V: TRBV4-2
J: TRBJ2-3
CDR3: ASSQRVKGRAPDTQY

V: TRBV5-4
J: TRBJ2-7
CDR3: ASSLGRQGAYEQY

V: TRBV29-1
J: TRBJ1-3
CDR3: SAAVPGNTIY

V: TRBV12-3/TRBV12-4
J: TRBJ2-3
CDR3: ASSSPGEANTQY

V: TRBV5-1
J: TRBJ1-1
CDR3: ASSRSPQETEAF

V: TRBV4-3
J: TRBJ2-2
CDR3: ASSPRDRGSTGELF

V: TRBV28
J: TRBJ2-3
CDR3: ASSLWAGPDTQY

V: TRBV5-1
J: TRBJ2-5
CDR3: ASSYLAGGSTKTQY

V: TRBV30
J: TRBJ2-7
CDR3: AWSALAAGTVSYEQY

V: TRBV20-1
J: TRBJ2-3
CDR3: SASGGLAGAASTDTQY

V: TRBV5-1
J: TRBJ2-1
CDR3: ASSLVSGGAGWQF

V: TRBV19
J: TRBJ2-5
CDR3: ARETAIGDRGPAETQY

V: TRBV11-2
J: TRBJ2-5
CDR3: ASKKSRTPQY

V: TRBV28
J: TRBJ2-3
CDR3: ASSFLEGAREADTQY

V: TRBV7-6
J: TRBJ2-2
CDR3: ASSLQGGLTGELF

V: TRBV7-2
J: TRBJ2-3
CDR3: ASSLEVTGTDTQY

V: TRBV6-2/TRBV6-3
J: TRBJ1-5
CDR3: ASSAGTPGDQPQH

V: TRBV4-2
J: TRBJ2-5
CDR3: ASSQDITGSVTQY

V: TRBV5-1
J: TRBJ2-7
CDR3: ASSLTMGPYEQY

V: TRBV6-5
J: TRBJ2-7
CDR3: ASSYSESYEQY

V: TRBV7-8
J: TRBJ2-5
CDR3: ASSLAYGGRLETQY

V: TRBV7-3
J: TRBJ2-3
CDR3: ASSLLGAGTDTQY

V: TRBV6-5
J: TRBJ1-2
CDR3: ASKGGSLLGGYT

V: TRBV30
J: TRBJ1-3
CDR3: AWNRDGNTIY

V: TRBV9
J: TRBJ1-1
CDR3: ASSVDSIWNTEAF

V: TRBV7-8
J: TRBJ1-5
CDR3: ASSSSSLQPQH

V: TRBV7-2
J: TRBJ2-3
CDR3: ATKTSGGTDTQY

V: TRBV6-4
J: TRBJ2-1
CDR3: ASSYNEQF

V: TRBV18
J: TRBJ2-1
CDR3: ASSPGQGSRSHNEQF

V: TRBV4-3
J: TRBJ2-3
CDR3: ASSQERERDTQY

V: TRBV5-1
J: TRBJ1-4
CDR3: ASSLAGTAYNEKLF

V: TRBV7-8
J: TRBJ1-5
CDR3: ASSLAQGVDQPQH

V: TRBV12-5
J: TRBJ1-5
CDR3: ASGSGDQPQH

V: TRBV7-9
J: TRBJ1-2
CDR3: ASSLGTVDGYT

V: TRBV4-1
J: TRBJ2-7
CDR3: ASSQYLVSYEQY

V: TRBV4-2
J: TRBJ2-5
CDR3: ASSQERQAQETQY

V: TRBV5-5
J: TRBJ1-4
CDR3: ASSFASEKLF

V: TRBV5-1
J: TRBJ2-7
CDR3: ASSGTSGGYEQY

V: TRBV4-3
J: TRBJ1-6
CDR3: ASSRATGTRALH

V: TRBV5-1
J: TRBJ2-2
CDR3: ASSPGQGANTGELF

V: TRBV20-1
J: TRBJ1-2
CDR3: STDRRPYGYT

V: TRBV6-2/TRBV6-3
J: TRBJ2-3
CDR3: ASRERGDTDTQY

V: TRBV6-5
J: TRBJ2-1
CDR3: ASRLSSLSYNEQF

V: TRBV6-5
J: TRBJ2-3
CDR3: ASSTLRGRGTDTQY

V: TRBV2
J: TRBJ1-2
CDR3: ASSERQVMGYT

V: TRBV20-1
J: TRBJ1-1
CDR3: SAYRQGVNTEAF

V: TRBV12-3/TRBV12-4
J: TRBJ1-5
CDR3: ASSPRLGGDQPQH

V: TRBV29-1
J: TRBJ2-1
CDR3: SVNGQGGEQF

V: TRBV11-2
J: TRBJ2-1
CDR3: ASSLMSPGAGEQF

V: TRBV7-2
J: TRBJ2-5
CDR3: ASSLGRLETQY

V: TRBV6-2/TRBV6-3
J: TRBJ2-3
CDR3: ASTGTGRHTQY

V: TRBV9
J: TRBJ1-5
CDR3: ASSVAPTVDQPQH

V: TRBV6-4
J: TRBJ2-5
CDR3: ASSELGSSLQETQY

V: TRBV20-1
J: TRBJ2-5
CDR3: SASEHGFQETQY

V: TRBV5-6
J: TRBJ1-1
CDR3: ASSPTNLNTEAF